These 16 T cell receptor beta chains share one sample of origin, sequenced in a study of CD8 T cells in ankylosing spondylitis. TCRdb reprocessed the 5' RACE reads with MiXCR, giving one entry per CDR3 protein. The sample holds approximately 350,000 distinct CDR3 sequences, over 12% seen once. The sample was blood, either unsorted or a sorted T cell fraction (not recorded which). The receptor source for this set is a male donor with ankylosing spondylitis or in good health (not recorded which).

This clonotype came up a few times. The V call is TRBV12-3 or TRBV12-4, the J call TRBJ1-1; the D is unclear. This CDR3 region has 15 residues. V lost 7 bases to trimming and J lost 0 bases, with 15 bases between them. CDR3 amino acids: CASTSVEALNTEAFF. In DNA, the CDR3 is TGTGCCAGCACCTCGGTAGAGGCCCTGAACACTGAAGCTTTCTTT.

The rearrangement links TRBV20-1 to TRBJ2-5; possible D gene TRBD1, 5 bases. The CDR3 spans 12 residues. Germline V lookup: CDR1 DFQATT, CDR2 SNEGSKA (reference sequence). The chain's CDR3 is CKAKTAQETQYF. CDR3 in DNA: TGCAAGGCCAAGACAGCTCAAGAGACCCAGTACTTC.

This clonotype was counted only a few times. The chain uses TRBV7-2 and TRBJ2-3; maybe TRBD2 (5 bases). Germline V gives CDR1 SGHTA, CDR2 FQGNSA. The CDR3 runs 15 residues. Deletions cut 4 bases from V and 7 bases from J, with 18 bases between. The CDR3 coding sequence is TGTGCCAGCAGCTCTTTTGTGGGAGAAGAGAATACGCAGTATTTT. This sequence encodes CASSSFVGEENTQYF. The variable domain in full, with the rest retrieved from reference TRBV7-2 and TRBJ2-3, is GAGVSQSPSNKVTEKGKDVELRCDPISGHTALYWYRQSLGQGLEFLIYFQGNSAPDKSGLPSDRFSAERTGGSVSTLTIQRTQQEDSAVYLCASSSFVGEENTQYFGPGTRLTVL.

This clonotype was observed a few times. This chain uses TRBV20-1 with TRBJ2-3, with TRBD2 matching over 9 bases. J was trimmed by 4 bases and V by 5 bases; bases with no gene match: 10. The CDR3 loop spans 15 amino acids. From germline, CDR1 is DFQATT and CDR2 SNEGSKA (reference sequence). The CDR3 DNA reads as TGCAGTGCTTCCTCGGGGACTAGCCTCCCAGATACGCAGTATTTT. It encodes CSASSGTSLPDTQYF.

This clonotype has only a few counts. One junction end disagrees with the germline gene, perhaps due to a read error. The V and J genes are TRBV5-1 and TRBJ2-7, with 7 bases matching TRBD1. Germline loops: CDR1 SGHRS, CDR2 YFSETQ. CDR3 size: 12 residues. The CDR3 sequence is CASSALGPRGTF. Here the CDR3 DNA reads TGCGCCAGCAGCGCACTGGGTCCCAGGGGGACCTTC.

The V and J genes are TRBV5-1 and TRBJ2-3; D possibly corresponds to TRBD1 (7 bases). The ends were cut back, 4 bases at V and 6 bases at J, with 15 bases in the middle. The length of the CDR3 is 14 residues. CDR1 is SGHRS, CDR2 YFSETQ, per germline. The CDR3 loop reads CASSQGEVTDTQYF. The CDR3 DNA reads TGCGCCAGCAGCCAGGGGGAGGTCACGGATACGCAGTATTTT.

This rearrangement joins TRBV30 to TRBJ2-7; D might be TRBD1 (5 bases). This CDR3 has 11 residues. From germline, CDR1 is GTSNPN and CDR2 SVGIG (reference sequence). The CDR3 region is CARGSTYEQYF. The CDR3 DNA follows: TGTGCTAGGGGCTCTACCTACGAGCAGTACTTC. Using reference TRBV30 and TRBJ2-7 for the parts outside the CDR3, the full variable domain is SQTIHQWPATLVQPVGSPLSLECTVEGTSNPNLYWYRQAAGRGLQLLFYSVGIGQISSEVPQNLSASRPQDRQFILSSKKLLLSDSGFYLCARGSTYEQYFGPGTRLTVT.

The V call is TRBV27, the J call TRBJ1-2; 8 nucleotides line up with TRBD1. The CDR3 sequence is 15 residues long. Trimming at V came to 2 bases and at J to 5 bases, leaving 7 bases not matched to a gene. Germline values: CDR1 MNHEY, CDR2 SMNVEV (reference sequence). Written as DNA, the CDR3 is TGTGCCAGCAGTTTAACCGGACAGGGAGGATATGGCTACACCTTC. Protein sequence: CASSLTGQGGYGYTF.

Here the CDR3 DNA reads TGTGCCACCAGCTCCCGAGTCCGGGGGGCTGTAGATACGCAGTATTTT. Protein: CATSSRVRGAVDTQYF. This chain links TRBV15 with TRBJ2-3, with D possibly matching TRBD2 (7 bases). V lost 5 bases and J lost 5, with 20 bases in between. Germline CDR1 and CDR2: LNHNV and YYDKDF (reference sequence). The CDR3 covers 16 residues.

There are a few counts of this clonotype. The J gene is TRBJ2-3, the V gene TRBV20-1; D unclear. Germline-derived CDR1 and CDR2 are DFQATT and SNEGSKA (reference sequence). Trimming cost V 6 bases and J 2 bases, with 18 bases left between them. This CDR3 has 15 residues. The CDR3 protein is CSAHMRQALTDTQYF. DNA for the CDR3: TGCAGTGCGCATATGAGGCAGGCGCTCACAGATACGCAGTATTTT.

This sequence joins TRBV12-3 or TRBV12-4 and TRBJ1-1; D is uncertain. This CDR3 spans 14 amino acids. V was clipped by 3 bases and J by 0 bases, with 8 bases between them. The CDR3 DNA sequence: TGTGCCAGCAGTTTCACAGACATGAACACTGAAGCTTTCTTT. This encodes CASSFTDMNTEAFF.

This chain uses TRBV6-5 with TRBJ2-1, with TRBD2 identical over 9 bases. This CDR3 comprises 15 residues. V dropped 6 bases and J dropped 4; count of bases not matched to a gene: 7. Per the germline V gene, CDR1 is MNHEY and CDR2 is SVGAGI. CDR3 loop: CASRVAGDRYNEQFF. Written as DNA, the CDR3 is TGTGCCAGCAGGGTAGCGGGAGATAGGTACAATGAGCAGTTCTTC.

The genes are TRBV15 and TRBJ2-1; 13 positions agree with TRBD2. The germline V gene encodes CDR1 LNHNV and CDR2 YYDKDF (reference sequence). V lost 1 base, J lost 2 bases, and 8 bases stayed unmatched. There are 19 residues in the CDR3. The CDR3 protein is CATSRVKWTSGSPYNEQFF. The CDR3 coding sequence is TGTGCCACCAGCAGAGTAAAATGGACTAGCGGGAGCCCCTACAATGAGCAGTTCTTC.

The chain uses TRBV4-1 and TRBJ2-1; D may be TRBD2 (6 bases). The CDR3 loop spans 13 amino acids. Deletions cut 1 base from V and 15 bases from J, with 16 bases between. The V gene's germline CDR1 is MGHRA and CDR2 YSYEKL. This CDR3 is CASSQGSDGSTFF. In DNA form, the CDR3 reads TGCGCCAGCAGCCAAGGGTCGGACGGGAGTACGTTCTTC.

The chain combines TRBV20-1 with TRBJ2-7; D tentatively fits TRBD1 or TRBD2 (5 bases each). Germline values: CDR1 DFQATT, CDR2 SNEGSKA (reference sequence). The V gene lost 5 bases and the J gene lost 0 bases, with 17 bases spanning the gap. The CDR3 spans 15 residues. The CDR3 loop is CSAYPGTGSSYEQYF. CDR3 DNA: TGCAGTGCTTATCCCGGGACGGGGAGCTCCTACGAGCAGTACTTC.

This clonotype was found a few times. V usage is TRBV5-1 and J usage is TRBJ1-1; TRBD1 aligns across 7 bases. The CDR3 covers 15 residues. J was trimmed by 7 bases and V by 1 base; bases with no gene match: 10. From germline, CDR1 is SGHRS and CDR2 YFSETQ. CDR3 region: CASSLTSGQEVEAFF. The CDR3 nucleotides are TGCGCCAGCAGCTTGACCTCCGGACAGGAAGTTGAAGCTTTCTTT. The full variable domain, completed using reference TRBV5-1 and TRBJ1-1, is KAGVTQTPRYLIKTRGQQVTLSCSPISGHRSVSWYQQTPGQGLQFLFEYFSETQRNKGNFPGRFSGRQFSNSRSEMNVSTLELGDSALYLCASSLTSGQEVEAFFGQGTRLTVV.